The TCR beta chain described here comes from a study of blood T cell repertoires in COVID-19. Here immunoSEQ multiplex PCR was the method, and the copy in TCRdb shows in-frame clones only, minus some. The repertoire consists of fewer than 250,000 clones, with just over 85% occurring once and the leading ten covering 3% to 4.5%. In germline, CDR1 is SGHRS, CDR2 YFSETQ. The length of the CDR3 is 16 residues. V lost 2 bases to trimming and J lost 3 bases; unmatched junction nucleotides: 7. The study recruited people aged about 18 to 90 years across roughly 25 US areas. The chain uses TRBV5-1 and TRBJ1-1, with 10 bases aligning to TRBD1. Sequenced material: PBMCs or T cells enriched from blood (not recorded which). The TCR comes from a woman between 35 and 50 years old with acute COVID-19. The CDR3 region is CASSFHGTGVDTEAFF. CDR3 nucleotide sequence: TGCGCCAGCAGCTTCCACGGGACAGGGGTGGACACTGAAGCTTTCTTT.